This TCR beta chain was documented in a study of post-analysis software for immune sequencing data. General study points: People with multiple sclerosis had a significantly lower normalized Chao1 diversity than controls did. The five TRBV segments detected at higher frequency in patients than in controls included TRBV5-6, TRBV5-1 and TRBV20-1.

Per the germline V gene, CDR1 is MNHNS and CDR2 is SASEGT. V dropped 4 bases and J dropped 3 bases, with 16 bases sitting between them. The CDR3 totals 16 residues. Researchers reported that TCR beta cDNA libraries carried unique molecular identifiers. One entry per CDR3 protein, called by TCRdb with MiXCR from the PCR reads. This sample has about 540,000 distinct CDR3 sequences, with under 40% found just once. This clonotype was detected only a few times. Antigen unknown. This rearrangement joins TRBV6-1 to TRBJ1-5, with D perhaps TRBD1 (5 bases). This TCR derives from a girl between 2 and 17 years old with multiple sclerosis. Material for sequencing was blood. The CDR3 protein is CASSARARDLNQPQHF. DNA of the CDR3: TGTGCCAGCAGTGCGAGAGCCAGGGACCTCAATCAGCCCCAGCATTTT.